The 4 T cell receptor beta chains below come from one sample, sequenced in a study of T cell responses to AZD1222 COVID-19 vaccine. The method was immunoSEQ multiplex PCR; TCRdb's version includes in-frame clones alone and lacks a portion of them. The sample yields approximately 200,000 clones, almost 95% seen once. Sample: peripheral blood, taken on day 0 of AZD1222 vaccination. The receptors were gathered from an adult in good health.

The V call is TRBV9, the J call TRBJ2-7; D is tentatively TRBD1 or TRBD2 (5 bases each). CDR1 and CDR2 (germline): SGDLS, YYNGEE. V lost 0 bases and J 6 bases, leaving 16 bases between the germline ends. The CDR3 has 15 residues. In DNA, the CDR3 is TGTGCCAGCAGCGTAGGATCCCAGTCGAGGGGCGAGCAGTACTTC. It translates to CASSVGSQSRGEQYF.

The chain's CDR3 is CSVYSQGQFF. The CDR3 bases are TGCAGTGTCTACAGCCAAGGGCAGTTCTTC. V usage is TRBV20-1 and J usage is TRBJ2-1; no reliable D call. From germline, CDR1 is DFQATT and CDR2 SNEGSKA (reference sequence). There are 10 residues in the CDR3. Trimming shortened V by 7 bases and J by 12 bases, and 13 bases separated the two germline ends.

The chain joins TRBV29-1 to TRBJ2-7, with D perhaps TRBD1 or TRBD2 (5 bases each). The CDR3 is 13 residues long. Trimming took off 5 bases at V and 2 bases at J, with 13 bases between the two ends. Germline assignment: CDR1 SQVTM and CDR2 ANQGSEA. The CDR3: CSVWDLQAYEQYF. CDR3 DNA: TGCAGCGTTTGGGACCTCCAGGCCTACGAGCAGTACTTC.

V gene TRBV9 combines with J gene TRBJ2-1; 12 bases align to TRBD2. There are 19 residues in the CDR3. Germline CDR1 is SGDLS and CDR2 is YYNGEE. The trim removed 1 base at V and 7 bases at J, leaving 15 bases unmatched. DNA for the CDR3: TGTGCCAGCAGCGTAAGCCGGGGAACCGGACTAGCGGGAAAGAATGAGCAGTTCTTC. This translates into CASSVSRGTGLAGKNEQFF.